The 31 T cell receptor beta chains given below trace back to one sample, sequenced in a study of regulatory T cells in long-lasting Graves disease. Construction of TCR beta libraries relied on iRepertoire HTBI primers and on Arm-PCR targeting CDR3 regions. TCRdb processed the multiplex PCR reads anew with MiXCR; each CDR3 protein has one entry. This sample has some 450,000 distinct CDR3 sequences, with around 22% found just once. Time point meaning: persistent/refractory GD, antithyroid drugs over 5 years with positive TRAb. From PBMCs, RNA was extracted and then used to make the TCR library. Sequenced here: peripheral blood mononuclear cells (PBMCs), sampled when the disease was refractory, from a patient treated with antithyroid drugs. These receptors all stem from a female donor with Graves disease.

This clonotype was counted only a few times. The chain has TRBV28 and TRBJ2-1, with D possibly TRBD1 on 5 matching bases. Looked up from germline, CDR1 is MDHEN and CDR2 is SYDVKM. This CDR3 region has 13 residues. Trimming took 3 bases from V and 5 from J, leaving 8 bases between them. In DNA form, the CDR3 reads TGTGCCAGCAGTTTGGGGCTTCACAATGAGCAGTTCTTC. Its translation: CASSLGLHNEQFF.

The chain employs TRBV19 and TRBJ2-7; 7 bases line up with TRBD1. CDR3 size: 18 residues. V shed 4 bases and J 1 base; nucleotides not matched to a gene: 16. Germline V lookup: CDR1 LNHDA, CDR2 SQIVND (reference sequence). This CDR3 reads CASSTFGTEPEISYEQYF. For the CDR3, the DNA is TGTGCCAGTAGTACATTCGGGACAGAGCCCGAGATTTCCTACGAGCAGTACTTC.

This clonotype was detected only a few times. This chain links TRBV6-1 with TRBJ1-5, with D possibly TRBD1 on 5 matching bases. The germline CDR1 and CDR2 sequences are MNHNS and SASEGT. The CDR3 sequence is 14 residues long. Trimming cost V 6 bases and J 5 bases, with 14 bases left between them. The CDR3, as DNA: TGTGCCAGCAGGGGTGGGGGACCCGATCAGCCCCAGCATTTT. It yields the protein CASRGGGPDQPQHF.

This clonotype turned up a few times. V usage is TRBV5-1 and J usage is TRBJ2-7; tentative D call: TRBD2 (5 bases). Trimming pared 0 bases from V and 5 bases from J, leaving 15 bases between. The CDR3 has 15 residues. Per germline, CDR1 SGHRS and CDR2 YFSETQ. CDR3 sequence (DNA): TGCGCCAGCAGCTTGGTCGGGATGAGTGGGGACGAGCAGTACTTC. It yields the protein CASSLVGMSGDEQYF. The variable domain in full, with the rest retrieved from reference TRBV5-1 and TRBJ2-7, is KAGVTQTPRYLIKTRGQQVTLSCSPISGHRSVSWYQQTPGQGLQFLFEYFSETQRNKGNFPGRFSGRQFSNSRSEMNVSTLELGDSALYLCASSLVGMSGDEQYFGPGTRLTVT.

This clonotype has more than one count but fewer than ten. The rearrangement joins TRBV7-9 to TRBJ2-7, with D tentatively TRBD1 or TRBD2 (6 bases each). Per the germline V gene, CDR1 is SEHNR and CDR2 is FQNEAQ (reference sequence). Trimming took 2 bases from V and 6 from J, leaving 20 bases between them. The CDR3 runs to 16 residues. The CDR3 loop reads CASSLYGGRGDGEQYF. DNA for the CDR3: TGTGCCAGCAGCTTATACGGGGGCAGGGGTGACGGCGAGCAGTACTTC. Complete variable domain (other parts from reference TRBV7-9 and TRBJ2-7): DTGVSQNPRHKITKRGQNVTFRCDPISEHNRLYWYRQTLGQGPEFLTYFQNEAQLEKSRLLSDRFSAERPKGSFSTLEIQRTEQGDSAMYLCASSLYGGRGDGEQYFGPGTRLTVT.

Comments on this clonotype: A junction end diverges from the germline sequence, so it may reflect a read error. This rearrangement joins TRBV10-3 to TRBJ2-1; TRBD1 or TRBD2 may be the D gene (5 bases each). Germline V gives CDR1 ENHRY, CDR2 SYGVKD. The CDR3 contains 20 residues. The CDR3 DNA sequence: TGTGCCATCAGTGAGTCGTTTTTCCGGGGAAGTCGGGACCATTACAATGAACAGTTCTTC. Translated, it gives CAISESFFRGSRDHYNEQFF.

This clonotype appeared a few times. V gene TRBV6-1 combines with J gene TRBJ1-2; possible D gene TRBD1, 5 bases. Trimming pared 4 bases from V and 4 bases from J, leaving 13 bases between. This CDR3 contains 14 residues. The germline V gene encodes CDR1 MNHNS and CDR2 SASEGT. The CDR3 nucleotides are TGTGCCAGCAGTGGAACGACAGCGGGCTATGGCTACACCTTC. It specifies CASSGTTAGYGYTF.

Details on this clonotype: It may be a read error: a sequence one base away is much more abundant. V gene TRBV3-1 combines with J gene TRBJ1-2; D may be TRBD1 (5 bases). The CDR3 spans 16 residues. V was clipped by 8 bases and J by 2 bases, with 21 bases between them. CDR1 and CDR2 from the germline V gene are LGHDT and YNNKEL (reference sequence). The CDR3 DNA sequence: TGTGCCAGCGGCCCCCTTAGCGGGACGGTAAACTATGGCTACACCTTC. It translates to CASGPLSGTVNYGYTF.

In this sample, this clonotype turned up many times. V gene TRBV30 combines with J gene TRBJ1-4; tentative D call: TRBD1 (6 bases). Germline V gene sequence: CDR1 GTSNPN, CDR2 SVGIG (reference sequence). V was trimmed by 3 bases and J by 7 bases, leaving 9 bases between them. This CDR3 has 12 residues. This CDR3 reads CAWRGQTEKLFF. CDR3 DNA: TGTGCCTGGAGAGGACAGACTGAAAAACTGTTTTTT.

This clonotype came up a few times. The chain's CDR3 is CASSFRTGGFSEQYF. The CDR3 nucleotides read TGTGCCAGCAGCTTCCGGACAGGGGGATTTAGCGAGCAGTACTTC. The rearrangement uses TRBV11-3 and TRBJ2-7; 10 positions agree with TRBD1. CDR3 length equals 15 residues. V gave up 3 bases and J gave up 6 bases; unmatched junction bases: 8. The germline V gene encodes CDR1 SGHNT and CDR2 YENEEA.

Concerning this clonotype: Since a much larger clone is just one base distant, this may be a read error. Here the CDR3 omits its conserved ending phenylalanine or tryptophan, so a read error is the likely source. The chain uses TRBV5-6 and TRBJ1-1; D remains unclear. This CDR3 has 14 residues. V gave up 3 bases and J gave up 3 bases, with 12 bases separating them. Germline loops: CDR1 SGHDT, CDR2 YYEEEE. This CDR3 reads CASSSGTGHTEAFL. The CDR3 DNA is TGTGCCAGCAGCTCGGGAACCGGGCACACTGAAGCTTTCCTT.

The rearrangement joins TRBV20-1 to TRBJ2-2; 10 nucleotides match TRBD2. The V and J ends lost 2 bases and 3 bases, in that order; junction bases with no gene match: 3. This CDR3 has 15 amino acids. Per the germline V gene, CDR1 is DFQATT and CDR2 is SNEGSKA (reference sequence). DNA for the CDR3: TGCAGTGCTAGATATCTAGCGGGAGACACCGGGGAGCTGTTTTTT. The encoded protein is CSARYLAGDTGELFF.

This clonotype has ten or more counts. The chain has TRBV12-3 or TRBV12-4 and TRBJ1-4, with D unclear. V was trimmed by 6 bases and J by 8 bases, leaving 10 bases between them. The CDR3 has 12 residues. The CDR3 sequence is CASRHFGEKLFF. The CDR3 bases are TGTGCCAGCAGGCACTTCGGGGAAAAACTGTTTTTT.

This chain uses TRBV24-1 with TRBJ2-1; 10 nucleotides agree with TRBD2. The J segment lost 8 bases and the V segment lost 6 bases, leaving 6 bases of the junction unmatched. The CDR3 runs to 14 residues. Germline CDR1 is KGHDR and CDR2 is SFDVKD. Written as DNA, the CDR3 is TGTGCCACCAGTCTAGCGGGAGTTTGGGATGAGCAGTTCTTC. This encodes CATSLAGVWDEQFF.

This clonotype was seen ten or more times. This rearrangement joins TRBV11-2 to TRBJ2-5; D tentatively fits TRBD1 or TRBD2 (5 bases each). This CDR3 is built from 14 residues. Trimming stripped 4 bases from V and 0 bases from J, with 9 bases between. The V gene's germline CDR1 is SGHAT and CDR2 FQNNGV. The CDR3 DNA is TGTGCCAGCAGCTCGGGACGGAACCAAGAGACCCAGTACTTC. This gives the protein CASSSGRNQETQYF.

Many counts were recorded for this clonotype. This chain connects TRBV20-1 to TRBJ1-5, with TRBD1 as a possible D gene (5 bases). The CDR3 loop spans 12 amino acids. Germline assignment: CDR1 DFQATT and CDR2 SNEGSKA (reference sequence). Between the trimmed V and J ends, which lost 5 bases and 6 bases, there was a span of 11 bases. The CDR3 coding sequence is TGCAGTGCTTGGGGCGGGGGTCAGCCCCAGCATTTT. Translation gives CSAWGGGQPQHF.

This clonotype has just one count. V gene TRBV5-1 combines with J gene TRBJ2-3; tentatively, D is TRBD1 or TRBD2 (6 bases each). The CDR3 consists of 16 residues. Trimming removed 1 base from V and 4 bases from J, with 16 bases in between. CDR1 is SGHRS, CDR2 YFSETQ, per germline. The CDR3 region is CASSLLAQGGPDTQYF. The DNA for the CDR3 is TGCGCCAGCAGCTTGCTTGCACAGGGAGGCCCAGATACGCAGTATTTT.

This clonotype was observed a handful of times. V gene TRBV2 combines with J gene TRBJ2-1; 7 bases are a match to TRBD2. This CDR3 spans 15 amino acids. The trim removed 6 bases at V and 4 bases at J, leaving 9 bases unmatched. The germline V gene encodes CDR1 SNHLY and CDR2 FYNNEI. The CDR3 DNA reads TGTGCCAGCAGAGTCCAGGGCGGGAGATACAATGAGCAGTTCTTC. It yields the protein CASRVQGGRYNEQFF.

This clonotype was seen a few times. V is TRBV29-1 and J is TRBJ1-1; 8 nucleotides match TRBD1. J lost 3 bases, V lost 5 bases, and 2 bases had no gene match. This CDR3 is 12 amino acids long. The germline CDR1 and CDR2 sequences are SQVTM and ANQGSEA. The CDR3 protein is CSVRDRHTEAFF. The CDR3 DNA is TGCAGCGTTAGGGACAGGCACACTGAAGCTTTCTTT.

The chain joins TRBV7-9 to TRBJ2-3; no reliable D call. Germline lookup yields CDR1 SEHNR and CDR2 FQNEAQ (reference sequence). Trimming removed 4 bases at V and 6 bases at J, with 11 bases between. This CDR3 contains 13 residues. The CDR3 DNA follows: TGTGCCAGCAGCTCGACTCCTTTTGATACGCAGTATTTT. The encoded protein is CASSSTPFDTQYF.

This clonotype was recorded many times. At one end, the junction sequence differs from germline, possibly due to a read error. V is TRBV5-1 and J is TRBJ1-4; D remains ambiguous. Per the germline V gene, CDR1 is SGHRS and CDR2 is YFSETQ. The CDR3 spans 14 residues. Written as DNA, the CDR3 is TGTGCCAGCAGCTTGGGGACAACTAATGAAAAACTGTTTTTT. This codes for CASSLGTTNEKLFF.

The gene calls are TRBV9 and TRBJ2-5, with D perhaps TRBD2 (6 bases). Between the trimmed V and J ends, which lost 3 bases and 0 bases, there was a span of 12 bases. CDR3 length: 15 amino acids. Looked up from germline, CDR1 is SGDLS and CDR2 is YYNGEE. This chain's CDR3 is CASSASGLHQETQYF. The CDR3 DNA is TGTGCCAGCAGCGCCTCGGGACTCCACCAAGAGACCCAGTACTTC.

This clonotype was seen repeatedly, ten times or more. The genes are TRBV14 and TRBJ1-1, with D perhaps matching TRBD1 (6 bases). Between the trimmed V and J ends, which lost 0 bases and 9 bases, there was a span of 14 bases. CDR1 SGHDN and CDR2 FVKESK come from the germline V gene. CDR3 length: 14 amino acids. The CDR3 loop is CASSQDNGGRQAFF. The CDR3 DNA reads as TGTGCCAGCAGCCAAGACAACGGGGGGCGTCAAGCTTTCTTT. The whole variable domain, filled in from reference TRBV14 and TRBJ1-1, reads EAGVTQFPSHSVIEKGQTVTLRCDPISGHDNLYWYRRVMGKEIKFLLHFVKESKQDESGMPNNRFLAERTGGTYSTLKVQPAELEDSGVYFCASSQDNGGRQAFFGQGTRLTVV.

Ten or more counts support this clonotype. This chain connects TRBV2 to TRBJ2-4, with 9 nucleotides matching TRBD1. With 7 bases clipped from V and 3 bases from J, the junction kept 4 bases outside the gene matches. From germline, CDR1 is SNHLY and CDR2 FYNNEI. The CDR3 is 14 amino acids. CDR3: CASMTGGGKNIQYF. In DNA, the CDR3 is TGTGCCAGCATGACAGGGGGTGGCAAAAACATTCAGTACTTC.

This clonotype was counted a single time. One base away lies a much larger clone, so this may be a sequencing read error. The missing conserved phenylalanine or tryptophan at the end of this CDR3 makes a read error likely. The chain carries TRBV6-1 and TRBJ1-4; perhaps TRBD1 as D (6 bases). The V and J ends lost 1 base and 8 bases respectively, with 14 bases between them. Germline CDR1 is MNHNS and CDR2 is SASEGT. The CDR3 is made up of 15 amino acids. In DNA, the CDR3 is TGTGCCAGCAGTGAAGGAGGGACATCTGGGGAAAAACTGTTTTTG. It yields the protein CASSEGGTSGEKLFL.

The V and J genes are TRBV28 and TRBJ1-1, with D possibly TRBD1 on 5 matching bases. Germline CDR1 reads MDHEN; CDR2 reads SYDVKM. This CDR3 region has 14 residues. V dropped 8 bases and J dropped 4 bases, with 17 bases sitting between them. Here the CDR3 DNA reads TGTGCCAGCGGACTAGAGCGGGGGGTCACTGAAGCTTTCTTT. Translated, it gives CASGLERGVTEAFF.

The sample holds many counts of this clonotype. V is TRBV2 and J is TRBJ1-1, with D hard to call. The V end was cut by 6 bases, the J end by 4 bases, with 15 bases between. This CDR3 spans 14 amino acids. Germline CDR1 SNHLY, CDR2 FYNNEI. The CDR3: CASRQVGAPTEAFF. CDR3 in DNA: TGTGCCAGCAGGCAGGTCGGCGCCCCCACTGAAGCTTTCTTT. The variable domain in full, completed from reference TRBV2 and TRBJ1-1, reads EPEVTQTPSHQVTQMGQEVILRCVPISNHLYFYWYRQILGQKVEFLVSFYNNEISEKSEIFDDQFSVERPDGSNFTLKIRSTKLEDSAMYFCASRQVGAPTEAFFGQGTRLTVV.

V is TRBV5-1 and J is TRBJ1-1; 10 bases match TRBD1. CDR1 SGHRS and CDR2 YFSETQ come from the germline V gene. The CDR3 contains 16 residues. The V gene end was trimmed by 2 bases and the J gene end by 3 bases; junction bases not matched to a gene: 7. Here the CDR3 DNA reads TGCGCCAGCAGCTTAAGGGGACAGGGGAGCGACACTGAAGCTTTCTTT. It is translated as CASSLRGQGSDTEAFF.

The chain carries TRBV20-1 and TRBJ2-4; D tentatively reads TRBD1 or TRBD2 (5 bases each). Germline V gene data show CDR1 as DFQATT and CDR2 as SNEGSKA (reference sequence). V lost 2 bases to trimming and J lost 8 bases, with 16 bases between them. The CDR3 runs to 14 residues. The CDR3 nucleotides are TGCAGTGCTAGATCAGAGGGGCGGGTGGACATTCAGTACTTC. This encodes CSARSEGRVDIQYF.

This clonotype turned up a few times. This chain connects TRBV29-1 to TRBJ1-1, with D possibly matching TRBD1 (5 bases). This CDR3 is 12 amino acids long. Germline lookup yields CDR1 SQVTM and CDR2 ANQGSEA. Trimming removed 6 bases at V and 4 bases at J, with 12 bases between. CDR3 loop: CSVVGQLTEAFF. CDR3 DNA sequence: TGCAGCGTAGTCGGACAACTCACTGAAGCTTTCTTT.

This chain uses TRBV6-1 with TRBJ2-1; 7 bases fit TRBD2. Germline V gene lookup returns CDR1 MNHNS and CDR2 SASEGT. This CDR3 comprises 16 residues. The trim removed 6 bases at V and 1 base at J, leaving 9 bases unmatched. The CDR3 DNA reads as TGTGCCAGCAGCCATGGGGGGGAGTTTTCCTACAATGAGCAGTTCTTC. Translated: CASSHGGEFSYNEQFF.